This TCR beta chain was identified during a study of shared clonotypes between healthy human individuals (dated by TCRdb to 2018 to 2021). For context, the study as a whole: The cohort included a few men and a couple of women between 18 and 49 years of age. To increase sequencing depth and limit assay-specific biases, TCR repertoire library preparation and sequencing were carried out by different laboratories using diverse techniques. The study deeply sequenced blood TCR repertoires of several healthy adults to estimate repertoire size and the extent of clonotype sharing between individuals. For each donor, CD4 naive and CD4 memory were each run on three plates, CD8 naive on two plates, and CD8 memory on one plate. Per donor, leukapheresis produced somewhere between about 0.85 and 9.5 billion PBMCs. What the study reported, not specific to this receptor: Incomplete sequencing was indicated by rarefaction of sorted-subset datasets, despite the large sequencing depth. Sharing across several donors was observed for about 5% of naive CD4, about 3.2% of naive CD8, 2% to 2.5% of memory CD4, and 0.4% of memory CD8 clonotypes. Compared with non-shared clonotypes, clonotypes shared by all four sorted-subset donors had higher generation probabilities. Only blood was sampled, and tissue TCR repertoires likely differ from those in blood. Naive subsets generally had larger estimated clonotype richness than memory subsets. Because the study included a small number of donors, the genetic and exposure-history diversity represented was limited. Pairwise subsampling led to the expectation that sequencing depth would affect the degree of clonotype sharing among donors.

About this clone itself: The specificity of this receptor is unknown. No base quality values were provided; no much bigger clone lies one nucleotide off. Other DNA sequences in this specimen translate into the identical CDR3.

CD8 naive samples consisted of CD45RO-negative cells that were positively selected for CCR7, yielding a CD45RA+CCR7+ population without TemRA cells. The donors were healthy, HIV-negative adults with no recently reported acute infections or vaccinations. Every donor was a Caucasian adult residing in Nashville, Tennessee, USA. After blood collection by leukapheresis, PBMCs were isolated using Ficoll-Histopaque density gradient centrifugation and then cryopreserved in the vapor phase of liquid nitrogen. Analytical flow cytometry was used to check the purity and quantity of every magnetically sorted T cell population. From each sorted fraction, genomic DNA was isolated and quantified by UV absorbance on a Nanodrop 2000c. TCR CDR3 regions were amplified from genomic DNA by multiplex PCR using the deep immunoSEQ assay. Extracted genomic DNA from each cell subset was spread evenly across all wells of several immunoSEQ 96-well plates, with each plate serving as a replicate. Each replicate PCR for sorted subsets received about 220 ng genomic DNA, equal to about 29,000 T cell genomes. Purified libraries were measured with a Qubit 3.0 fluorometer, size-checked on a Bioanalyzer 2100, and measured again with the KAPA Library Quantification kit. Every immunoSEQ 96-well plate was sequenced on a separate single-read 150-cycle Illumina NextSeq 550 flow cell. As for how the authors treated the data: Because the immunoSEQ output held only junctional sequences and lacked quality scores, the filtering could not match the filtering applied to full-length reads. Sequences were annotated with PyIR, a Python wrapper for IgBLAST v1.9, and V/J genes and CDR3 were assigned using IMGT germline references. Reads with weak V/J assignments (E-value above 1e-6), missing CDR3, stop codons, out-of-frame junctions, or ambiguous translated residues were removed. V3J clonotypes were defined as sequences sharing the same inferred V gene, J gene, and CDR3 amino acid sequence. Percentage overlap between repertoires was calculated by dividing the number of shared unique clonotypes by the size of the smaller repertoire. RTK rarefaction, the Chao1 estimator, and Recon v2.1 estimates of unobserved clonotypes were used to assess repertoire richness. Generation probabilities were computed with OLGA for all TCRbeta clonotypes obtained by the gDNA method from four donors. TCRdb holds this immuneACCESS table with in-frame rearrangements only. Some clones are missing; in checked studies, unresolved V genes explain under half, and the rest has no known cause. For V, J and clone size, that table is used; D and trimming come from the DNA. The sample table records about 2.2 million clones; about 93% of these occur just once. Approximately 1.7% of the sample lies in the top ten.

The germline V gene (reference sequence) provides CDR1 PRHDT and CDR2 FYEKMQ. Here V drops 4 bases and J drops 3 bases, and the junction holds 6 bases not matched to any gene. Including the terminal cysteine and phenylalanine, the CDR3 comprises 15 residues. The retained sequence is limited to the CDR3, 45 bases, with the frame set at the first base. This receptor was taken from a young man in good health. Some clones in this sample may be carry-over from other donors' samples. Material for sequencing was naive CD8+ T cells from PBMCs. This specimen's cell subset or site label, per the study, means: CD45RA+CCR7+. The chain joins TRBV13 to TRBJ2-1; 7 bases in the middle match TRBD2. The base sequence is TGTGCCAGCAGCTCGAGGCTAGCGGTCTACAATGAGCAGTTCTTC. Translated, this is CASSSRLAVYNEQFF.